These T cell receptor beta chains were read from a single sample in a study of post-analysis software for immune sequencing data. From the PCR reads, TCRdb called clonotypes with MiXCR, one entry per CDR3 protein. Of around 770,000 distinct CDR3 sequences listed, around 42% were seen once; the top ten hold roughly 4.9%. Sequencing was done on a sample of blood. These receptors were obtained from a girl aged 10 to 17 with multiple sclerosis. CDR3s include the opening cysteine and the closing phenylalanine or tryptophan. D genes are given only for firm matches. The size field is filled for only some rows; it gives once, few, many or a size class.

. | TRBJ2-1 | TRBV7-9 | few | CASSSGGSGSNEQFF | TGTGCCAGCAGCTCAGGGGGGAGCGGGAGTAATGAGCAGTTCTTC
. | TRBJ1-5 | TRBV12-3/TRBV12-4 | . | CASSPWERDNQPQHF | TGTGCCAGTAGTCCCTGGGAGAGGGACAATCAGCCCCAGCATTTT
. | TRBJ1-1 | TRBV5-1 | . | CASSLRTATEAFF | TGCGCCAGCAGCCTGAGGACAGCCACCGAAGCTTTCTTT
TRBD2 | TRBJ2-7 | TRBV7-3 | . | CASSLIRLALPSYSYEQYF | TGTGCCAGCAGCTTAATTAGACTAGCGCTCCCCTCCTATTCCTACGAGCAGTACTTC
. | TRBJ2-1 | TRBV12-3/TRBV12-4 | . | CASSLGGGRSYNEQFF | TGTGCCAGCAGTTTAGGTGGGGGGAGGTCCTACAATGAGCAGTTCTTC
. | TRBJ1-4 | TRBV5-5 | . | CASSSHLALGGEKLFF | TGTGCCAGCAGCTCACACCTGGCCTTGGGAGGCGAAAAACTGTTTTTT
TRBD1 | TRBJ2-7 | TRBV5-6 | . | CASSFEKNRGSYEQYF | TGTGCCAGCAGCTTCGAGAAGAACAGGGGCTCCTACGAGCAGTACTTC
TRBD2 | TRBJ2-1 | TRBV20-1 | few | CSAHPGLANNEQFF | TGCAGTGCCCATCCGGGACTAGCCAACAATGAGCAGTTCTTC
. | TRBJ2-6 | TRBV12-3/TRBV12-4 | . | CASSFVDLGPGANVLTF | TGTGCCAGCAGTTTCGTGGACTTGGGTCCTGGGGCCAACGTCCTGACTTTC
TRBD2 | TRBJ2-5 | TRBV7-8 | few | CASSPPSLAGGETQYF | TGTGCCAGCAGCCCCCCGAGCTTGGCGGGAGGGGAGACCCAGTACTTC
. | TRBJ1-2 | TRBV28 | . | CASSLVRGGYGYTF | TGTGCCAGCAGTTTGGTAAGGGGCGGCTATGGCTACACCTTC
TRBD1 | TRBJ1-1 | TRBV29-1 | once | CSVGRGTGNTEAFF | TGCAGCGTTGGTCGGGGGACAGGGAACACTGAAGCTTTCTTT
. | TRBJ2-3 | TRBV29-1 | . | CSAADVTLQTQYF | TGCAGCGCCGCCGATGTGACCCTCCAGACGCAGTATTTT
. | TRBJ2-1 | TRBV12-3/TRBV12-4 | . | CAGSLVGNEQFF | TGTGCCGGCAGTTTAGTCGGGAATGAGCAGTTCTTC
TRBD2 | TRBJ2-7 | TRBV12-3/TRBV12-4 | . | CASTHGTSGNEQYF | TGTGCCAGCACTCACGGGACTAGCGGGAACGAGCAGTACTTC
. | TRBJ2-4 | TRBV20-1 | few | CSANGPGSIQYF | TGCAGTGCTAACGGCCCGGGTAGCATTCAGTACTTC
. | TRBJ1-5 | TRBV25-1 | . | CASSEYGGDQPQHF | TGTGCCAGCAGTGAATATGGGGGCGATCAGCCCCAGCATTTT
TRBD2 | TRBJ2-7 | TRBV6-6 | few | CASSYLAGEAYEQYF | TGTGCCAGCAGCTACCTAGCGGGCGAGGCCTACGAGCAGTACTTC
TRBD2 | TRBJ2-7 | TRBV20-1 | . | CSARDWTSGTSGEQYF | TGCAGTGCTAGAGATTGGACTAGCGGGACTTCGGGGGAGCAGTACTTC
TRBD2 | TRBJ2-3 | TRBV9 | . | CASSLIGTSGRNTQYF | TGTGCCAGCAGCCTAATCGGGACTAGCGGGAGAAATACGCAGTATTTT
. | TRBJ2-7 | TRBV9 | few | CASSGEGSYEQYF | TGTGCCAGCAGCGGCGAAGGCTCCTACGAGCAGTACTTC
. | TRBJ2-5 | TRBV29-1 | . | CSVLSRGPQETQYF | TGCAGCGTGCTCTCCCGCGGACCCCAAGAGACCCAGTACTTC
TRBD1 | TRBJ2-7 | TRBV28 | . | CASSFAGTESSYEQYF | TGTGCCAGCAGTTTCGCCGGGACAGAAAGCTCCTACGAGCAGTACTTC
. | TRBJ1-2 | TRBV27 | . | CASGSVGVHNYGYTF | TGTGCCAGCGGCAGCGTGGGAGTCCATAACTATGGCTACACCTTC
. | TRBJ2-6 | TRBV11-1 | . | CASSPDSFVLTF | TGTGCCAGCAGCCCTGACAGTTTCGTCCTGACTTTC
. | TRBJ2-4 | TRBV6-5 | few | CATMSRLGQYF | TGTGCCACCATGTCCCGGCTTGGTCAGTACTTC
. | TRBJ2-5 | TRBV5-1 | few | CASSPDHGETQYF | TGCGCCAGCAGCCCGGACCACGGGGAGACCCAGTACTTC
TRBD1 | TRBJ2-4 | TRBV7-2 | . | CASSLGDRARNIQYF | TGTGCTAGCAGCTTAGGGGACAGGGCTCGAAACATTCAGTACTTC
. | TRBJ1-2 | TRBV27 | . | CASSFQGGSYGYTF | TGTGCCAGCAGTTTCCAGGGTGGGTCCTATGGCTACACCTTC
TRBD2 | TRBJ2-7 | TRBV16 | . | CASSRGTSGYYEQYF | TGTGCCAGCAGCCGCGGGACTAGCGGTTACTACGAGCAGTACTTC
. | TRBJ2-5 | TRBV5-1 | many | CASSLGGAQETQYF | TGTGCCAGCAGCTTAGGAGGGGCCCAAGAGACCCAGTACTTC
. | TRBJ2-1 | TRBV7-6 | few | CASSLEAGSSYNEQFF | TGTGCCAGCAGCTTAGAAGCCGGCAGCTCCTACAATGAGCAGTTCTTC